One and the same sample provided the 15 T cell receptor beta chains below, sequenced in a study of molecular identifiers for immune sequencing clone quantification. TCRdb redid the calling of the PCR reads with MiXCR, one entry per CDR3 protein. The data contain 490,000 or so distinct CDR3 sequences, about a fifth of them singletons. Sequencing used naive CD8+ T cells from blood, with Jurkat cell RNA spiked in. Subset here: FACS-sorted CD8+CD4-CCR7+CD45RA+ naive T cells. These receptors were collected from a human donor in good health. Some libraries in this study had Jurkat cell RNA spiked in.

Only a few counts were recorded for this clonotype. The rearrangement links TRBV5-6 to TRBJ2-7, with D unclear. The CDR3 has 14 residues. Germline V lookup: CDR1 SGHDT, CDR2 YYEEEE. V dropped 4 bases and J dropped 4 bases, with 15 bases sitting between them. The CDR3 region is CASSPGKGFYEQYF. In DNA, the CDR3 is TGTGCCAGCAGCCCTGGCAAGGGCTTTTACGAGCAGTACTTC. Filled out from reference TRBV5-6 and TRBJ2-7, the complete variable domain reads DAGVTQSPTHLIKTRGQQVTLRCSPKSGHDTVSWYQQALGQGPQFIFQYYEEEERQRGNFPDRFSGHQFPNYSSELNVNALLLGDSALYLCASSPGKGFYEQYFGPGTRLTVT.

This clonotype occurred many times. This chain links TRBV19 with TRBJ1-2; 7 positions match TRBD1. The germline gives CDR1 LNHDA, CDR2 SQIVND (reference sequence). CDR3 length equals 15 residues. Unmatched junction bases numbered 12, after V lost 5 bases and J lost 6 bases. Written as DNA, the CDR3 is TGTGCCAGTAGTTCCCGACAGGGAAGGCTCGATGGCTACACCTTC. Translated, it gives CASSSRQGRLDGYTF.

The genes are TRBV10-3 and TRBJ1-4; D remains ambiguous. Germline CDR1 and CDR2: ENHRY and SYGVKD. This CDR3 has 16 amino acids. Trimming stripped 0 bases from V and 6 bases from J, with 14 bases between. CDR3: CAISESLRVADEKLFF. In DNA form, the CDR3 reads TGTGCCATCAGTGAGTCTCTGCGGGTTGCTGATGAAAAACTGTTTTTT.

At least ten counts were recorded for this clonotype. This sequence joins TRBV7-9 and TRBJ2-3, with D maybe TRBD2 (5 bases). The CDR3 is 16 residues long. CDR1 SEHNR and CDR2 FQNEAQ come from the germline V gene (reference sequence). The germline V and J ends were trimmed by 0 bases and 4 bases, with 14 bases remaining between them. Here the CDR3 reads CASSLAPGISADTQYF. For the CDR3, the DNA is TGTGCCAGCAGCTTAGCTCCGGGGATAAGCGCAGATACGCAGTATTTT.

This clonotype appeared many times. The V and J genes are TRBV6-5 and TRBJ2-1; D is ambiguous. Germline assignment: CDR1 MNHEY and CDR2 SVGAGI. This CDR3 is built from 14 residues. The germline V and J ends were trimmed by 2 bases and 9 bases, with 14 bases remaining between them. As DNA, the CDR3 is TGTGCCAGCAGTTACGTCGGAGTTCTGAGTGAGCAGTTCTTC. It codes for CASSYVGVLSEQFF.

This clonotype was observed at least ten times. V gene TRBV4-2 combines with J gene TRBJ1-5; TRBD1 matches 10 bases. Germline CDR1 LGHNA, CDR2 YNFKEQ. V lost 4 bases, J lost 5 bases, and 11 bases stayed unmatched. CDR3 length: 17 residues. CDR3 DNA sequence: TGTGCCAGCAGCCCAACAGCTTCGGGACAGGGGCATCAGCCCCAGCATTTT. Protein: CASSPTASGQGHQPQHF.

The chain links TRBV6-5 to TRBJ2-3, with D possibly TRBD1 on 5 matching bases. The CDR3 spans 20 residues. The germline V gene encodes CDR1 MNHEY and CDR2 SVGAGI. Trimming removed 0 bases at V and 0 bases at J, with 22 bases between. CDR3 sequence (DNA): TGTGCCAGCAGTTACTCGTTTATCGGCAGGGTTTACGCTAGCACAGATACGCAGTATTTT. As protein: CASSYSFIGRVYASTDTQYF.

The J gene is TRBJ2-1, the V gene TRBV29-1; D unresolved. V lost 3 bases and J lost 4, with 13 bases in between. This CDR3 contains 14 residues. In germline, CDR1 is SQVTM, CDR2 ANQGSEA. The CDR3 here is CSVEGYGRYNEQFF. The CDR3 DNA follows: TGCAGCGTTGAGGGTTACGGGCGGTACAATGAGCAGTTCTTC.

The table lists this clonotype with many counts. The chain is built from TRBV7-9 and TRBJ2-3; D is perhaps TRBD2 (6 bases). This CDR3 is built from 16 residues. Trimming pared 1 base from V and 3 bases from J, leaving 14 bases between. Germline CDR1 and CDR2: SEHNR and FQNEAQ (reference sequence). CDR3 sequence (DNA): TGTGCCAGCAGCTTAGAGGTCGGGAGATCGACAGATACGCAGTATTTT. Protein sequence: CASSLEVGRSTDTQYF.

The J gene is TRBJ2-1, the V gene TRBV12-3 or TRBV12-4; D is possibly TRBD2 (6 bases). The V end lost 5 bases, the J end lost 0 bases, and 14 bases lay between the germline ends. This CDR3 spans 16 amino acids. The CDR3 DNA reads as TGTGCCAGCAGTCGGACCGGGGGACCCTCCTACAATGAGCAGTTCTTC. This encodes CASSRTGGPSYNEQFF.

This clonotype was found many times. The chain combines TRBV29-1 with TRBJ2-1; 12 bases match TRBD2. CDR1 and CDR2 (germline): SQVTM, ANQGSEA. The CDR3 is made up of 16 amino acids. Trimming removed 5 bases from V and 8 bases from J; junction bases left unmatched: 13. DNA for the CDR3: TGCAGCGTTCCACCTAGCGGGGGGGCCACTGCGGATGAGCAGTTCTTC. Encoded protein: CSVPPSGGATADEQFF.

The chain is built from TRBV7-9 and TRBJ2-1, with D possibly matching TRBD2 (6 bases). CDR3 length equals 15 residues. The V and J ends lost 1 base and 6 bases respectively, with 13 bases between them. Per germline, CDR1 SEHNR and CDR2 FQNEAQ (reference sequence). CDR3 bases: TGTGCCAGCAGCTTAGAAATCCGGGGGTCCAATGAGCAGTTCTTC. This codes for CASSLEIRGSNEQFF.

In this sample, this clonotype turned up a few times. J is TRBJ2-3 and V is TRBV5-6, with 9 bases fitting TRBD2. Germline V CDR1 and CDR2: SGHDT, YYEEEE. The junction had 11 bases not matched to a gene; V was cut back by 4 bases and J by 2 bases. CDR3 length: 17 amino acids. Here the CDR3 DNA reads TGTGCCAGCAGCGGAGAACTAGCGGGTGTTATCACAGATACGCAGTATTTT. It yields the protein CASSGELAGVITDTQYF. Filled out from reference TRBV5-6 and TRBJ2-3, the complete variable domain reads DAGVTQSPTHLIKTRGQQVTLRCSPKSGHDTVSWYQQALGQGPQFIFQYYEEEERQRGNFPDRFSGHQFPNYSSELNVNALLLGDSALYLCASSGELAGVITDTQYFGPGTRLTVL.

There are many counts of this clonotype. The V gene is TRBV19, the J gene TRBJ2-6, with 11 positions matching TRBD1. Germline CDR1 reads LNHDA; CDR2 reads SQIVND (reference sequence). V was pared by 3 bases and J by 2 bases, with 3 bases of the junction left unmatched. The CDR3 consists of 17 residues. This CDR3 is CASSMRTGGAGANVLTF. The CDR3 DNA is TGTGCCAGTAGTATGAGGACAGGGGGCGCTGGGGCCAACGTCCTGACTTTC.

This clonotype came up a few times. The chain links TRBV19 to TRBJ2-3, with 10 bases fitting TRBD2. The trim removed 2 bases at V and 6 bases at J, leaving 5 bases unmatched. The CDR3 is made up of 15 amino acids. Germline V gene sequence: CDR1 LNHDA, CDR2 SQIVND (reference sequence). The CDR3: CASSILASGSDTQYF. DNA of the CDR3: TGTGCCAGTAGTATACTGGCTAGCGGGAGTGATACGCAGTATTTT.